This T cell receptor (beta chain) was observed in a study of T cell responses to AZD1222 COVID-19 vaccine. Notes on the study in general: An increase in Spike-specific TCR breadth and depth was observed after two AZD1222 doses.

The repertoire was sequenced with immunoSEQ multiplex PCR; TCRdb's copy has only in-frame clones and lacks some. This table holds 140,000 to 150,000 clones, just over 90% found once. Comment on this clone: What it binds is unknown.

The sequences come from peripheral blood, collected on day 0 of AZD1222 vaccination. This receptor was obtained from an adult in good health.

The CDR3 spells CASSTERTGVNEQFF. DNA of the CDR3: TGTGCCAGTAGTACAGAAAGGACAGGGGTCAATGAGCAGTTCTTC. The chain links TRBV19 to TRBJ2-1; 9 bases agree with TRBD1. Germline V gene lookup returns CDR1 LNHDA and CDR2 SQIVND (reference sequence). V was pared by 4 bases and J by 6 bases, with 7 bases of the junction left unmatched. This CDR3 comprises 15 residues.